These 10 T cell receptor beta chains were sequenced from one sample in a study of T-cell reconstitution after alpha-beta-depleted transplantation in children (dated by TCRdb to the mid-2010s). This specimen's treatment or condition label, interpreted: allogeneic hematopoietic cell transplantation with graft depleted of TCRalphabeta T cells and CD19 B cells. Library prep was done by PCR. Sequencing was performed on an Illumina HiSeq 2500. To normalize quantification of the TCRbeta repertoire, the TCR libraries were built with molecular barcoding that relied on unique molecular identifiers. TCRdb reprocessed the public reads (quality trimming at Q25 with fastp, clone calling with MiXCR) and kept in-frame beta chains. Entries are consolidated by CDR3 protein sequence, retaining the most common genes and DNA. Within this sample are 600,000 or so distinct CDR3 sequences, with roughly 23% of them counted one time only. Together, the top ten hold about 14% of the sample.

The sequencing here drew on PBMCs, mostly from graft donor cells, taken 360 days after TCRalphabeta/CD19-depleted stem cell transplant. These TCRs come from a boy under two years old who had a stem cell transplant for acute myeloid leukemia, so the T cells may come from the graft donor.

In its sample, this clonotype was seen many times. The V gene is TRBV12-3 or TRBV12-4, the J gene TRBJ1-1, with 9 positions matching TRBD1. J was trimmed by 4 bases and V by 7 bases; bases with no gene match: 10. The CDR3 is 15 amino acids. The CDR3 region has the DNA TGTGCCAGCACCAAAACCGGGACAGGGCTCACTGAAGCTTTCTTT. It is translated as CASTKTGTGLTEAFF.

This clonotype has ten or more counts. The chain has TRBV12-3 or TRBV12-4 and TRBJ1-2; the D is unclear. V lost 6 bases and J 7 bases, leaving 9 bases between the germline ends. This CDR3 is built from 11 residues. DNA of the CDR3: TGTGCCAGCAGCTATAAAAGTGGCTACACCTTC. Its translation is CASSYKSGYTF.

The V gene is TRBV29-1, the J gene TRBJ1-4; D is uncertain. The germline V gene encodes CDR1 SQVTM and CDR2 ANQGSEA. V was pared by 0 bases and J by 8 bases, with 10 bases between. The CDR3 loop spans 13 amino acids. The CDR3, as DNA: TGCAGCGTTGAAGATCGGACTGGAGAAAAACTGTTTTTT. Translation: CSVEDRTGEKLFF.

V is TRBV7-2 and J is TRBJ2-7, with 7 bases identical to TRBD2. This CDR3 region has 13 residues. Germline values: CDR1 SGHTA, CDR2 FQGNSA. The trim removed 4 bases at V and 4 bases at J, leaving 4 bases unmatched. CDR3 loop: CASSSQAGYEQYV. The CDR3 bases are TGTGCCAGCAGCTCCCAAGCGGGGTACGAGCAGTACGTC.

This clonotype was seen a few times. This chain joins TRBV12-3 or TRBV12-4 and TRBJ1-2, with 9 bases that match TRBD1. The CDR3 is 16 residues long. With 6 bases clipped from V and 2 bases from J, the junction kept 10 bases outside the gene matches. CDR3 protein: CASRPGTGPQNYGYTF. The CDR3 DNA reads as TGTGCCAGCAGACCCGGGACAGGGCCCCAAAACTATGGCTACACCTTC.

V usage is TRBV20-1 and J usage is TRBJ2-4, with TRBD2 matching 11 bases. V was clipped by 3 bases and J by 5 bases; unmatched bases: 9. Germline CDR1 reads DFQATT; CDR2 reads SNEGSKA (reference sequence). The CDR3 is made up of 16 amino acids. DNA of the CDR3: TGCAGTGCTAGGTCTTTCCGGGGACTAGCGGAAAACATTCAGTACTTC. This translates into CSARSFRGLAENIQYF.

This clonotype was counted at least ten times. This chain uses TRBV5-1 with TRBJ1-5; the D gene is possibly TRBD1 (6 bases). This CDR3 is built from 14 residues. Germline assignment: CDR1 SGHRS and CDR2 YFSETQ. With 1 base removed from V and 5 bases from J, the gap between germline ends came to 10 bases. CDR3 in DNA: TGCGCCAGCAGCTTGTCGGGGGCAGATCAGCCCCAGCATTTT. Residues: CASSLSGADQPQHF.

This clonotype was recorded many times. V gene TRBV20-1 combines with J gene TRBJ2-3; TRBD1 matches at 10 bases. The CDR3 consists of 16 residues. Germline V CDR1 and CDR2: DFQATT, SNEGSKA (reference sequence). The J segment lost 0 bases and the V segment lost 6 bases, leaving 9 bases of the junction unmatched. The CDR3 nucleotides read TGCAGTGCGAGCCTCTGGGGACAGGGGAGCACAGATACGCAGTATTTT. It encodes CSASLWGQGSTDTQYF.

The rearrangement joins TRBV11-1 to TRBJ2-7; TRBD1 matches at 7 bases. The CDR3 consists of 21 residues. CDR1 SGHAT and CDR2 FQDESV come from the germline V gene (reference sequence). The J segment lost 4 bases and the V segment lost 5 bases, leaving 29 bases of the junction unmatched. CDR3 DNA: TGTGCCAGCAGCCCCCCCCTAAGGGATAGTCGGACAGGCCGAGGGTCATACGAGCAGTACTTC. Its protein product is CASSPPLRDSRTGRGSYEQYF.

The CDR3 DNA is TGCAGCCATACAGGGCCCACAGATACGCAGTATTTT. Translation: CSHTGPTDTQYF. The chain recombines TRBV20-1 with TRBJ2-3; TRBD1 is a possible D gene (6 bases). Germline values: CDR1 DFQATT, CDR2 SNEGSKA (reference sequence). This CDR3 is built from 12 residues.